The next 5 T cell receptor beta chains were all read from a single sample in a study of identical twins. Each CDR3 protein is one row after TCRdb ran MiXCR on the 5' RACE reads. The table has around 240,000 distinct CDR3 sequences, under 12% seen once. Sequencing was done on a sample of memory T cells sorted from blood. Receptors originate from a man aged 45-60 years in good health.

The V gene is TRBV4-3, the J gene TRBJ1-4, with D possibly being TRBD1 (5 bases). CDR1 LGHNA and CDR2 YSLEER come from the germline V gene. Deletions cut 0 bases from V and 5 bases from J, with 13 bases between. There are 16 residues in the CDR3. CDR3 in DNA: TGCGCCAGCAGCCAAGATAAGGGACGCCGGAATGAAAAACTGTTTTTT. Translated, it gives CASSQDKGRRNEKLFF.

The genes are TRBV6-2 or TRBV6-3 and TRBJ2-4; the D gene is possibly TRBD1 (6 bases). Looked up from germline, CDR1 is MNHEY and CDR2 is SVGEGT. V was clipped by 6 bases and J by 2 bases, with 20 bases between them. The CDR3 has 17 residues. The CDR3 DNA follows: TGTGCCAGCAGCCTAACCTCACAGGGAAAGACCAAAAACATTCAGTACTTC. Its protein is CASSLTSQGKTKNIQYF.

The chain has TRBV18 and TRBJ1-3; D is unclear. The V end was cut by 3 bases, the J end by 0 bases, with 9 bases between. Germline V lookup: CDR1 KGHSH, CDR2 LQKENI. The CDR3 consists of 15 residues. The CDR3 loop reads CASSPSQSSGNTIYF. The DNA of the CDR3 is TGTGCCAGCTCACCTTCACAGAGCTCTGGAAACACCATATATTTT. Full variable domain (remainder filled in from reference TRBV18 and TRBJ1-3): NAGVMQNPRHLVRRRGQEARLRCSPMKGHSHVYWYRQLPEEGLKFMVYLQKENIIDESGMPKERFSAEFPKEGPSILRIQQVVRGDSAAYFCASSPSQSSGNTIYFGEGSWLTVV.

This rearrangement joins TRBV20-1 to TRBJ2-2, with 7 bases fitting TRBD2. The CDR3 covers 14 residues. V lost 5 bases, J lost 5 bases, and 8 bases stayed unmatched. CDR1 and CDR2 (germline): DFQATT, SNEGSKA (reference sequence). This CDR3 is CSALSGGGTGELFF. DNA of the CDR3: TGCAGTGCTCTTTCGGGGGGAGGGACCGGGGAGCTGTTTTTT.

In this sample, this clonotype turned up a few times. The V and J genes are TRBV12-3 or TRBV12-4 and TRBJ1-2; no definite D call. Trimming left V 4 bases short and J 4 bases short, with 7 bases between. CDR3 length: 12 amino acids. In nucleotides, the CDR3 is TGTGCCAGCAGTTCCATGCTCTATGGCTACACCTTC. Translation gives CASSSMLYGYTF.